One sample yielded the 29 T cell receptor beta chains listed below, sequenced in a study of T cell repertoires in cytomegalovirus infection. Each CDR3 protein gets one entry after TCRdb re-called the reads with MiXCR. This sample has 150,000 to 200,000 distinct CDR3 sequences, with around an eighth found just once. The sequenced sample was PBMCs. These TCRs come from a human donor in good health (CMV status not recorded). Some clones in this sample may be carry-over from other donors' samples.

This clonotype occurred many times. The CDR3 nucleotides are TGTGCCAGCAGTTTATGGGGGGAGCTCTCCTACGAGCAGTACTTC. Translation: CASSLWGELSYEQYF. This chain joins TRBV28 and TRBJ2-7; TRBD1 or TRBD2 may be the D gene (5 bases each). Per the germline V gene, CDR1 is MDHEN and CDR2 is SYDVKM. The CDR3 loop spans 15 amino acids. V was pared by 0 bases and J by 0 bases, with 9 bases between. Drawing the rest from reference TRBV28 and TRBJ2-7, the complete variable domain is DVKVTQSSRYLVKRTGEKVFLECVQDMDHENMFWYRQDPGLGLRLIYFSYDVKMKEKGDIPEGYSVSREKKERFSLILESASTNQTSMYLCASSLWGELSYEQYFGPGTRLTVT.

This clonotype has ten or more counts. The gene calls are TRBV6-2 or TRBV6-3 and TRBJ2-3; D might be TRBD1 or TRBD2, each matching 5 bases. This CDR3 contains 15 residues. The germline CDR1 and CDR2 sequences are MNHEY and SVGEGT. The V gene lost 5 bases and the J gene lost 2 bases, with 14 bases spanning the gap. The CDR3 coding sequence is TGTGCCAGCAGTCATCGTGGTGGGACCACAGATACGCAGTATTTT. It codes for CASSHRGGTTDTQYF.

A few counts support this clonotype. The V and J genes are TRBV28 and TRBJ2-4; no clear D. V shed 4 bases and J shed 10 bases, with 5 bases lying between them. This CDR3 is built from 10 residues. From germline, CDR1 is MDHEN and CDR2 SYDVKM. The CDR3 DNA sequence: TGTGCCAGCAGTTCCAGGATTCAGTACTTC. Residues: CASSSRIQYF. The complete variable domain, with remaining parts taken from reference TRBV28 and TRBJ2-4, reads DVKVTQSSRYLVKRTGEKVFLECVQDMDHENMFWYRQDPGLGLRLIYFSYDVKMKEKGDIPEGYSVSREKKERFSLILESASTNQTSMYLCASSSRIQYFGAGTRLSVL.

V and J are TRBV20-1 and TRBJ2-1; D unclear. V was cut by 2 bases and J by 5 bases, with 13 bases left in between. The CDR3 spans 14 residues. CDR1 and CDR2 from the germline V gene are DFQATT and SNEGSKA (reference sequence). The CDR3 spells CSARLPILNNEQFF. As DNA, the CDR3 is TGCAGTGCTAGATTGCCGATACTCAACAATGAGCAGTTCTTC.

The gene calls are TRBV29-1 and TRBJ2-7; TRBD1 matches at 8 bases. CDR3 length: 13 residues. Germline CDR1 is SQVTM and CDR2 is ANQGSEA. J was trimmed by 0 bases and V by 5 bases; bases with no gene match: 3. The CDR3 spells CSVLTGDSYEQYF. The CDR3 DNA reads as TGCAGCGTTCTGACAGGGGACTCCTACGAGCAGTACTTC.

The chain has TRBV18 and TRBJ1-2; D is perhaps TRBD1 (6 bases). V shed 2 bases and J shed 6 bases, with 16 bases lying between them. CDR3 length: 15 residues. Germline CDR1 and CDR2: KGHSH and LQKENI. The CDR3 DNA reads as TGTGCCAGCTCACCAACGAGACAGGAGTCTGATGGCTACACCTTC. Translating it yields CASSPTRQESDGYTF. The entire variable domain, with the rest obtained from reference TRBV18 and TRBJ1-2, is as follows: NAGVMQNPRHLVRRRGQEARLRCSPMKGHSHVYWYRQLPEEGLKFMVYLQKENIIDESGMPKERFSAEFPKEGPSILRIQQVVRGDSAAYFCASSPTRQESDGYTFGSGTRLTVV.

This clonotype was counted at least ten times. This sequence joins TRBV15 and TRBJ2-3; tentatively, D is TRBD2 (5 bases). CDR3 length: 12 amino acids. Per germline, CDR1 LNHNV and CDR2 YYDKDF (reference sequence). V was pared by 5 bases and J by 6 bases, with 9 bases between. The CDR3 region has the DNA TGTGCCACCAGCCCCCGAGGGGATACGCAGTATTTT. The encoded protein is CATSPRGDTQYF. Full variable domain (remainder filled in from reference TRBV15 and TRBJ2-3): DAMVIQNPRYQVTQFGKPVTLSCSQTLNHNVMYWYQQKSSQAPKLLFHYYDKDFNNEADTPDNFQSRRPNTSFCFLDIRSPGLGDTAMYLCATSPRGDTQYFGPGTRLTVL.

This clonotype was detected only a few times. The chain recombines TRBV29-1 with TRBJ2-3, with TRBD1 matching 12 bases. The CDR3 length is 14 residues. V shed 2 bases, J shed 7 bases, and the junction held 4 bases outside the gene matches. Germline CDR1 reads SQVTM; CDR2 reads ANQGSEA. The CDR3 DNA reads as TGCAGCGTTGAAACCGGGACAGGGGGCAATACGCAGTATTTT. As protein: CSVETGTGGNTQYF.

The V call is TRBV29-1, the J call TRBJ1-2, with 7 bases aligning to TRBD1. Germline assignment: CDR1 SQVTM and CDR2 ANQGSEA. V lost 5 bases, J lost 3 bases, and 3 bases stayed unmatched. The CDR3 totals 12 residues. The CDR3 sequence: CSVQGGDYGYTF. In DNA form, the CDR3 reads TGCAGCGTTCAGGGGGGGGACTATGGCTACACCTTC.

At least ten counts were recorded for this clonotype. Its ends do not fully match the called genes, so a read error is possible. The chain links TRBV6-2 or TRBV6-3 to TRBJ1-3; no reliable D call. Per germline, CDR1 MNHEY and CDR2 SVGEGT. The length of the CDR3 is 17 residues. CDR3 DNA: TGTGCCAGCAGCTACTCGAAGCGGCTGACCTCTGGAAACACCATATATTTT. It specifies CASSYSKRLTSGNTIYF.

V gene TRBV30 combines with J gene TRBJ1-1; D is uncertain. V was cut by 3 bases and J by 4 bases, with 12 bases left in between. Germline lookup yields CDR1 GTSNPN and CDR2 SVGIG (reference sequence). This CDR3 region has 13 residues. CDR3 sequence reads: CAWSALAGTEAFF. The CDR3 DNA is TGTGCCTGGAGCGCTCTGGCCGGCACTGAAGCTTTCTTT.

The rearrangement joins TRBV29-1 to TRBJ2-7, with D possibly matching TRBD1 (6 bases). This CDR3 comprises 14 residues. CDR1 SQVTM and CDR2 ANQGSEA come from the germline V gene. The V gene lost 5 bases and the J gene lost 0 bases, with 14 bases spanning the gap. CDR3 region: CSVLGARSSYEQYF. CDR3 DNA: TGCAGCGTTTTGGGGGCAAGAAGCTCCTACGAGCAGTACTTC.

V gene TRBV12-3 or TRBV12-4 combines with J gene TRBJ2-7; a possible D gene is TRBD2 (7 bases). This CDR3 has 16 residues. V dropped 1 base and J dropped 0 bases, with 13 bases sitting between them. The CDR3 reads CASSLEVGGLSYEQYF. For the CDR3, the DNA is TGTGCCAGCAGTTTAGAAGTGGGGGGGCTCTCCTACGAGCAGTACTTC.

This clonotype was counted many times. Relative to the germline gene, one junction end is altered; a read error may explain this. The chain carries TRBV12-3 or TRBV12-4 and TRBJ1-3; D is ambiguous. The length of the CDR3 is 15 residues. The chain's CDR3 is CASSFPGPVGNAIYF. The CDR3 nucleotides are TGTGCCAGCAGTTTCCCCGGACCGGTTGGAAACGCCATATATTTT.

The sample holds many counts of this clonotype. V is TRBV4-1 and J is TRBJ1-2; D is possibly TRBD1 (5 bases). The CDR3 has 13 residues. Germline assignment: CDR1 MGHRA and CDR2 YSYEKL. Trimming took 6 bases from V and 7 from J, leaving 15 bases between them. The chain's CDR3 is CASSPGGSIGYTF. For the CDR3, the DNA is TGCGCCAGCAGTCCGGGGGGGTCGATTGGCTACACCTTC.

This clonotype occurred many times. This rearrangement joins TRBV7-9 to TRBJ1-2, with a possible D match to TRBD1 (6 bases). The CDR3 consists of 16 residues. Trimming left V 2 bases short and J 2 bases short, with 15 bases between. Germline V gene data show CDR1 as SEHNR and CDR2 as FQNEAQ (reference sequence). This CDR3 is CASSLPGGSSNYGYTF. CDR3 DNA: TGTGCCAGCAGCTTACCGGGGGGCAGTTCAAACTATGGCTACACCTTC.

V and J are TRBV28 and TRBJ1-2; the D gene is possibly TRBD1 (5 bases). Trimming removed 1 base from V and 8 bases from J, with 11 bases in between. CDR1 is MDHEN, CDR2 SYDVKM, per germline. The CDR3 sequence is 13 residues long. The CDR3 nucleotides are TGTGCCAGCAGTTTATCTGGGGCCGACGGCTACACCTTC. The encoded protein is CASSLSGADGYTF.

The chain recombines TRBV24-1 with TRBJ2-2; D uncertain. The CDR3 runs to 14 residues. Per the germline V gene, CDR1 is KGHDR and CDR2 is SFDVKD. V was shortened by 7 bases and J by 0 bases, with 8 bases between the two germline ends. DNA for the CDR3: TGTGCCACCAGGGACGGATCGAACACCGGGGAGCTGTTTTTT. It encodes CATRDGSNTGELFF.

V usage is TRBV19 and J usage is TRBJ2-3; TRBD2 matches at 8 bases. The CDR3 contains 14 residues. Germline trimming cut 7 bases from V and 2 bases from J; bases unmatched to any gene: 5. CDR1 and CDR2 from the germline V gene are LNHDA and SQIVND (reference sequence). The CDR3 is CASKKRESTDTQYF. In nucleotides, the CDR3 is TGTGCCAGTAAGAAGCGGGAGTCCACAGATACGCAGTATTTT.

The chain is built from TRBV24-1 and TRBJ2-3; no clear D. Trimming stripped 4 bases from V and 6 bases from J, with 13 bases between. CDR1 and CDR2 (germline): KGHDR, SFDVKD. The CDR3 is 14 amino acids. CDR3 coding DNA: TGTGCCACCAGTGACGGCCACAGAGAGGATACGCAGTATTTT. Translated: CATSDGHREDTQYF.

This sequence joins TRBV5-4 and TRBJ2-5; 9 nucleotides align to TRBD1. Germline CDR1 is SGHNT and CDR2 is YYREEE (reference sequence). The CDR3 contains 14 residues. The J segment lost 5 bases and the V segment lost 4 bases, leaving 6 bases of the junction unmatched. The DNA for the CDR3 is TGTGCCAGCAGCCGAACAGGGGGCCCGGAGACCCAGTACTTC. This sequence encodes CASSRTGGPETQYF.

This clonotype was detected only a few times. The rearrangement links TRBV19 to TRBJ1-4, with TRBD1 as a possible D gene (5 bases). The germline gives CDR1 LNHDA, CDR2 SQIVND (reference sequence). The CDR3 contains 16 residues. Between the trimmed V and J ends, which lost 2 bases and 0 bases, there was a span of 10 bases. The CDR3 protein is CASSIFKTATNEKLFF. For the CDR3, the DNA is TGTGCCAGTAGTATATTCAAGACAGCAACTAATGAAAAACTGTTTTTT.

This clonotype was counted ten times or more. This chain uses TRBV7-3 with TRBJ2-1; possibly TRBD1 or TRBD2 for D (5 bases each). The CDR3 is 14 residues long. V lost 3 bases, J lost 5 bases, and 11 bases lay in between. Germline V gene data show CDR1 as SGHTA and CDR2 as FQGTGA. Here the CDR3 DNA reads TGTGCCAGCAGCTTGGGACCCAAAAACAATGAGCAGTTCTTC. It specifies CASSLGPKNNEQFF.

V gene TRBV14 combines with J gene TRBJ2-7, with TRBD2 as a possible D gene (5 bases). This CDR3 spans 15 amino acids. Germline CDR1 and CDR2: SGHDN and FVKESK. V dropped 2 bases and J dropped 3 bases, with 14 bases sitting between them. The CDR3, as DNA: TGTGCCAGCAGCCAATATCTCGGGGAGTTCTACGAGCAGTACTTC. Residues: CASSQYLGEFYEQYF.

The chain carries TRBV7-6 and TRBJ2-7; D ambiguous. V was trimmed by 5 bases and J by 3 bases, leaving 11 bases between them. From germline, CDR1 is SGHVS and CDR2 FNYEAQ. The CDR3 is 13 residues long. CDR3 loop: CASSTFDLYEQYF. In DNA form, the CDR3 reads TGTGCCAGCAGCACCTTCGACCTCTACGAGCAGTACTTC.

This clonotype was recorded a few times. The rearrangement links TRBV7-6 to TRBJ2-7; D possibly uses TRBD1 or TRBD2 (6 bases each). This CDR3 is built from 15 residues. Deletions cut 5 bases from V and 2 bases from J, with 16 bases between. Germline V lookup: CDR1 SGHVS, CDR2 FNYEAQ. The CDR3 DNA is TGTGCCAGCAGCCGCCCCGAGGGGGGACCCTACGAGCAGTACTTC. This encodes CASSRPEGGPYEQYF.

This clonotype has a count of ten or more. The V gene is TRBV27, the J gene TRBJ1-4, with TRBD1 matching over 7 bases. There are 13 residues in the CDR3. V lost 9 bases to trimming and J lost 3 bases; unmatched junction nucleotides: 4. Germline lookup yields CDR1 MNHEY and CDR2 SMNVEV (reference sequence). Here the CDR3 reads CARFTGANEKLFF. In DNA, the CDR3 is TGTGCCAGATTTACAGGGGCTAATGAAAAACTGTTTTTT.

This clonotype came up many times. This chain connects TRBV7-2 to TRBJ2-5; 9 bases line up with TRBD1. The germline V gene has CDR1 SGHTA and CDR2 FQGNSA. This CDR3 has 14 residues. J gave up 2 bases and V 4 bases, and 2 bases lay outside the gene matches. The CDR3 DNA reads TGTGCCAGCAGCTACAGGGGGCGGCAAGAGACCCAGTACTTC. Its translation: CASSYRGRQETQYF.

The table lists this clonotype with many counts. This chain uses TRBV7-6 with TRBJ1-3; D not certain. Between the trimmed V and J ends, which lost 1 base and 0 bases, there was a span of 13 bases. This CDR3 has 17 amino acids. The germline V gene has CDR1 SGHVS and CDR2 FNYEAQ. CDR3 in DNA: TGTGCCAGCAGCTTAGATGTCAGGACCTACTCTGGAAACACCATATATTTT. Its translation: CASSLDVRTYSGNTIYF.